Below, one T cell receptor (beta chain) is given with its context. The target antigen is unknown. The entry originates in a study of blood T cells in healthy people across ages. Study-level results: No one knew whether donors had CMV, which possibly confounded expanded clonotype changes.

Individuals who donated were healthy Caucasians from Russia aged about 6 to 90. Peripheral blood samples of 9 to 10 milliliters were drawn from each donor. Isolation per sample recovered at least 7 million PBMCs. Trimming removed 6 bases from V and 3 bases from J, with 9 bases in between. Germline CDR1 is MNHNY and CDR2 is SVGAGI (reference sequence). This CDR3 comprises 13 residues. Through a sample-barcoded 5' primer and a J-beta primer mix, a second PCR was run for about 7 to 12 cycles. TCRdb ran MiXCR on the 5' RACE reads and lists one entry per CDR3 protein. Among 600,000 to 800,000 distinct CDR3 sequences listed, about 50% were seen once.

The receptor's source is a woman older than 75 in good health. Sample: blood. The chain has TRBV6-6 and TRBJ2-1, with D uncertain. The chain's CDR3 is CASRARDYNEQFF. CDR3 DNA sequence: TGTGCCAGCAGGGCTAGAGACTACAATGAGCAGTTCTTC.